This passage covers 21 T cell receptor beta chains from one sample sequenced in a study of T cells in Graves' hyperthyroidism and ophthalmopathy. Amplified TCR beta CDR3 regions derived from RNA transcripts. The primer set for the first-round RT-PCR of the TCR CDR3 was HTBI. TCRdb independently ran MiXCR on the multiplex PCR reads; one entry per CDR3 protein. The table lists about 840,000 distinct CDR3 sequences, 35% to 40% of them singletons. The specimen was blood. The receptors shown here come from a man aged 18 to 30 with Graves' hyperthyroidism.

V gene TRBV7-9 combines with J gene TRBJ2-7; TRBD1 or TRBD2 may be the D gene (5 bases each). In germline, CDR1 is SEHNR, CDR2 FQNEAQ (reference sequence). This CDR3 is 16 amino acids long. V shed 6 bases and J shed 2 bases, with 20 bases lying between them. CDR3 sequence (DNA): TGTGCCAGCAGTTTATCGGTGGGGGTCCAAGCCTACGAGCAGTACTTC. This gives the protein CASSLSVGVQAYEQYF.

This chain uses TRBV11-3 with TRBJ2-7, with TRBD1 matching over 7 bases. This CDR3 is built from 14 residues. From germline, CDR1 is SGHNT and CDR2 YENEEA. Unmatched junction bases numbered 9, after V lost 5 bases and J lost 5 bases. CDR3 nucleotide sequence: TGTGCCAGCAGCCTCGACAGGGAGAAGGACGAGCAGTACTTC. This gives the protein CASSLDREKDEQYF.

This clonotype appeared many times. The rearrangement uses TRBV10-3 and TRBJ2-2, with 7 nucleotides matching TRBD1. V lost 8 bases and J lost 0; bases outside the gene matches: 3. Germline CDR1 reads ENHRY; CDR2 reads SYGVKD. The CDR3 is 14 residues long. The DNA of the CDR3 is TGTGCCATCGCGACAGGGCCGAACACCGGGGAGCTGTTTTTT. Translated, it gives CAIATGPNTGELFF.

This clonotype was seen only a few times. This chain links TRBV7-8 with TRBJ2-2; D unresolved. Germline CDR1 reads SGHVS; CDR2 reads FQNEAQ. V lost 1 base and J lost 2, with 5 bases in between. The CDR3 sequence is 14 residues long. CDR3 in amino acids: CASSLVLNTGELFF. CDR3 coding DNA: TGTGCCAGCAGCTTAGTACTTAACACCGGGGAGCTGTTTTTT.

This clonotype was seen a handful of times. The V gene is TRBV7-9, the J gene TRBJ2-7, with 7 positions matching TRBD1. The CDR3 is 12 amino acids. The V and J ends lost 6 bases and 6 bases, in that order; junction bases with no gene match: 5. Per germline, CDR1 SEHNR and CDR2 FQNEAQ (reference sequence). CDR3 amino acids: CASRPDRIEQYF. The CDR3 region has the DNA TGTGCCAGCAGGCCGGACAGGATCGAGCAGTACTTC.

This clonotype was counted ten times or more. The chain has TRBV2 and TRBJ1-5; D is unclear. The V end was cut by 4 bases, the J end by 3 bases, with 7 bases between. The CDR3 sequence is 13 residues long. Germline V lookup: CDR1 SNHLY, CDR2 FYNNEI. The CDR3, as DNA: TGTGCCAGCAGTGGATCAATCAATCAGCCCCAGCATTTT. Translation gives CASSGSINQPQHF.

The chain uses TRBV10-3 and TRBJ1-6; 8 nucleotides agree with TRBD1. V lost 0 bases and J lost 8; bases outside the gene matches: 3. The CDR3 is 15 amino acids. Germline loops: CDR1 ENHRY, CDR2 SYGVKD. The CDR3 loop is CAISESTGEDSPLHF. Written as DNA, the CDR3 is TGTGCCATCAGTGAGTCGACAGGGGAGGATTCACCCCTCCACTTT.

This clonotype came up a few times. The chain joins TRBV2 to TRBJ2-5, with 9 bases that match TRBD2. The CDR3 runs to 14 residues. Germline loops: CDR1 SNHLY, CDR2 FYNNEI. J was trimmed by 1 base and V by 6 bases; bases with no gene match: 3. CDR3 DNA sequence: TGTGCCAGCAGAATACTAGCGGGCCAAGAGACCCAGTACTTC. Translated, it gives CASRILAGQETQYF.

Note on this clonotype: One base away lies a much larger clone, so this may be a sequencing read error. The J gene is TRBJ2-5, the V gene TRBV11-3, with D perhaps matching TRBD1 or TRBD2 (5 bases each). Trimming shortened V by 3 bases and J by 4 bases, and 12 bases separated the two germline ends. The CDR3 extends over 14 amino acids. Germline V CDR1 and CDR2: SGHNT, YENEEA. The DNA of the CDR3 is TGTGCCAGCAGCTTTGGGGACGGTCGAGAGACCCAGTACTTC. This codes for CASSFGDGRETQYF.

Only a few counts were recorded for this clonotype. This chain uses TRBV9 with TRBJ2-7; TRBD1 might be the D (5 bases). The CDR3 is made up of 15 amino acids. V was pared by 5 bases and J by 4 bases, with 19 bases between. The V gene's germline CDR1 is SGDLS and CDR2 YYNGEE. For the CDR3, the DNA is TGTGCCAGCAGTCGCGAAGACAGTTTGAGGTACGAGCAGTACTTC. This encodes CASSREDSLRYEQYF. Full variable domain (outside the CDR3, taken from reference TRBV9 and TRBJ2-7): DSGVTQTPKHLITATGQRVTLRCSPRSGDLSVYWYQQSLDQGLQFLIQYYNGEERAKGNILERFSAQQFPDLHSELNLSSLELGDSALYFCASSREDSLRYEQYFGPGTRLTVT.

This clonotype appeared many times. The chain employs TRBV20-1 and TRBJ2-2, with D tentatively TRBD2 (6 bases). The CDR3 covers 13 residues. CDR1 and CDR2 (germline): DFQATT, SNEGSKA (reference sequence). Trimming shortened V by 0 bases and J by 8 bases, and 10 bases separated the two germline ends. CDR3 coding DNA: TGCAGTGCTAGAGACAGGGAGGCAGGGGAGCTGTTTTTT. The encoded protein is CSARDREAGELFF.

The table lists this clonotype with a few counts. The gene calls are TRBV20-1 and TRBJ2-7; D might be TRBD2 (6 bases). From germline, CDR1 is DFQATT and CDR2 SNEGSKA (reference sequence). Trimming left V 3 bases short and J 1 base short, with 10 bases between. The CDR3 is 13 residues long. The CDR3 DNA reads as TGCAGTGCTAGGGGCGGGGAATCCTACGAGCAGTACTTC. Translation: CSARGGESYEQYF.

This clonotype showed up just a few times. V gene TRBV5-1 combines with J gene TRBJ2-7; D not resolved. Germline V lookup: CDR1 SGHRS, CDR2 YFSETQ. Deletions cut 0 bases from V and 2 bases from J, with 9 bases between. The CDR3 runs to 14 residues. The CDR3: CASSLEVVTYEQYF. CDR3 DNA sequence: TGCGCCAGCAGCTTGGAGGTGGTTACCTACGAGCAGTACTTC.

This clonotype was found a few times. The chain couples TRBV6-5 to TRBJ1-5, with 7 bases identical to TRBD1. V shed 6 bases and J 2 bases; nucleotides not matched to a gene: 7. CDR3 length: 15 amino acids. Germline V gene lookup returns CDR1 MNHEY and CDR2 SVGAGI. CDR3 nucleotide sequence: TGTGCCAGCAGCCGCGACAGGGTCGGCAATCAGCCCCAGCATTTT. Translation: CASSRDRVGNQPQHF.

This chain joins TRBV10-3 and TRBJ1-3; tentative D call: TRBD1 (5 bases). Looked up from germline, CDR1 is ENHRY and CDR2 is SYGVKD. V was shortened by 6 bases and J by 4 bases, with 13 bases between the two germline ends. This CDR3 is 14 amino acids long. The chain's CDR3 is CAISGAGNGNTIYF. The DNA for the CDR3 is TGTGCCATCAGCGGGGCAGGGAACGGAAACACCATATATTTT.

This clonotype was seen repeatedly, ten times or more. The chain joins TRBV20-1 to TRBJ1-4, with unresolved D. This CDR3 spans 13 amino acids. CDR1 DFQATT and CDR2 SNEGSKA come from the germline V gene (reference sequence). The CDR3, as DNA: TGCAGGTACTACGGAAGGCCTAATGAAAAACTGTTTTTT. Its protein is CRYYGRPNEKLFF.

This clonotype turned up a few times. This rearrangement joins TRBV19 to TRBJ2-5; no firm D call. CDR3 length: 14 amino acids. The V gene's germline CDR1 is LNHDA and CDR2 SQIVND (reference sequence). The V end lost 6 bases, the J end lost 2 bases, and 13 bases lay between the germline ends. CDR3 amino acids: CASSDFDNQETQYF. CDR3 coding DNA: TGTGCCAGTAGCGATTTTGACAATCAAGAGACCCAGTACTTC.

The sample holds many counts of this clonotype. The genes are TRBV2 and TRBJ1-2, with TRBD1 identical over 10 bases. The CDR3 is made up of 12 amino acids. Germline trimming cut 4 bases from V and 7 bases from J; bases unmatched to any gene: 0. Germline V gene lookup returns CDR1 SNHLY and CDR2 FYNNEI. The CDR3 sequence: CASSGDRGGYTF. CDR3 coding DNA: TGTGCCAGCAGTGGGGACAGGGGTGGCTACACCTTC. Drawing the rest from reference TRBV2 and TRBJ1-2, the complete variable domain is EPEVTQTPSHQVTQMGQEVILRCVPISNHLYFYWYRQILGQKVEFLVSFYNNEISEKSEIFDDQFSVERPDGSNFTLKIRSTKLEDSAMYFCASSGDRGGYTFGSGTRLTVV.

This clonotype has a handful of counts. The V and J genes are TRBV7-9 and TRBJ2-7; 13 bases are a match to TRBD2. With V trimmed by 4 bases and J by 6 bases, 3 bases remained unmatched. This CDR3 region has 14 residues. Per germline, CDR1 SEHNR and CDR2 FQNEAQ (reference sequence). The DNA for the CDR3 is TGTGCCAGCAGCTCGGGACTAGCGGGAACCGAGCAGTACTTC. This encodes CASSSGLAGTEQYF.

This clonotype was counted at least ten times. The DNA for the CDR3 is TGTGCCAGCAGCTTGGCGGGAGGGAAGGACGAGCAGTACTTC. Its protein is CASSLAGGKDEQYF. The chain links TRBV7-2 to TRBJ2-7; 9 nucleotides line up with TRBD2. Germline V lookup: CDR1 SGHTA, CDR2 FQGNSA. The junction had 5 bases not matched to a gene; V was cut back by 3 bases and J by 5 bases. CDR3 length equals 14 residues.

This clonotype was observed many times. The chain uses TRBV2 and TRBJ1-3; D is undetermined. V lost 6 bases to trimming and J lost 0 bases, with 9 bases between them. CDR1 is SNHLY, CDR2 FYNNEI, per germline. The CDR3 length is 14 residues. DNA of the CDR3: TGTGCCAGCAGCCAGACCGACTCTGGAAACACCATATATTTT. Translated, it gives CASSQTDSGNTIYF.